A single sample gave rise to the 26 T cell receptor beta chains below, sequenced in a study of blood T cell repertoires in COVID-19. The repertoire was sequenced with immunoSEQ multiplex PCR; TCRdb's copy has only in-frame clones and lacks some. The sample lists around 250,000 clones, roughly 85% seen once, with 1.5% to 2% in the top ten. Sequences were obtained from PBMCs or T cells enriched from blood (not recorded which). These receptors all come from a woman aged 50 to 60 who had recovered from COVID-19.

The V and J genes are TRBV7-8 and TRBJ2-2; D is perhaps TRBD1 (6 bases). The CDR3 spans 15 residues. V lost 2 bases, J lost 6 bases, and 13 bases lay in between. Looked up from germline, CDR1 is SGHVS and CDR2 is FQNEAQ. As DNA, the CDR3 is TGTGCCAGCAGCTTAACCACCGGGACATCCGGGGAGCTGTTTTTT. This codes for CASSLTTGTSGELFF.

CDR3 in amino acids: CASSLGQTVYGYTF. Here the CDR3 DNA reads TGTGCCAGCAGCTTGGGACAGACTGTCTATGGCTACACCTTC. The chain uses TRBV5-4 and TRBJ1-2; D perhaps matches TRBD1 (5 bases). The CDR3 spans 14 residues. V lost 0 bases and J lost 4, with 10 bases in between. The germline gives CDR1 SGHNT, CDR2 YYREEE (reference sequence).

The gene calls are TRBV2 and TRBJ2-7, with 8 bases that match TRBD2. This CDR3 comprises 15 residues. Trimming cost V 5 bases and J 0 bases; bases outside gene matches: 6. CDR1 is SNHLY, CDR2 FYNNEI, per germline. CDR3 nucleotide sequence: TGTGCCAGCAGTCCCCGACTAGCGAGCTCCTACGAGCAGTACTTC. This gives the protein CASSPRLASSYEQYF.

The gene calls are TRBV19 and TRBJ2-7; 9 bases match TRBD1. Germline-derived CDR1 and CDR2 are LNHDA and SQIVND (reference sequence). This CDR3 spans 15 amino acids. After removal of 5 bases from V and 2 bases from J, the junction contained 7 bases not matched to a gene. The DNA of the CDR3 is TGTGCCAGTAGTCCCTTGAGACAGGGGGCCTACGAGCAGTACTTC. Residues: CASSPLRQGAYEQYF. The variable domain in full, with the rest retrieved from reference TRBV19 and TRBJ2-7, is DGGITQSPKYLFRKEGQNVTLSCEQNLNHDAMYWYRQDPGQGLRLIYYSQIVNDFQKGDIAEGYSVSREKKESFPLTVTSAQKNPTAFYLCASSPLRQGAYEQYFGPGTRLTVT.

This rearrangement joins TRBV28 to TRBJ1-2, with a weak D call TRBD1 (6 bases). Germline lookup yields CDR1 MDHEN and CDR2 SYDVKM. The V gene lost 4 bases and the J gene lost 1 base, with 16 bases spanning the gap. CDR3 size: 16 residues. The CDR3 coding sequence is TGTGCCAGCAGTTCACCGGGGCAGGACAGTAACTATGGCTACACCTTC. It encodes CASSSPGQDSNYGYTF.

The V call is TRBV28, the J call TRBJ2-3; 8 bases are a match to TRBD2. V was clipped by 6 bases and J by 2 bases; unmatched bases: 7. The CDR3 runs to 15 residues. In germline, CDR1 is MDHEN, CDR2 SYDVKM. The CDR3 bases are TGTGCCAGCAGGCTAGCGGGTGTGGTCACAGATACGCAGTATTTT. Translation gives CASRLAGVVTDTQYF.

The chain is built from TRBV2 and TRBJ2-5, with a possible D match to TRBD1 (5 bases). This CDR3 is built from 14 residues. CDR1 is SNHLY and CDR2 is FYNNEI in the germline V gene. Trimming stripped 4 bases from V and 5 bases from J, with 14 bases between. The DNA of the CDR3 is TGTGCCAGCAGTGTCTTGGGGCCCCAGGAGACCCAGTACTTC. It is translated as CASSVLGPQETQYF. Full variable domain (rest looked up from reference TRBV2 and TRBJ2-5): EPEVTQTPSHQVTQMGQEVILRCVPISNHLYFYWYRQILGQKVEFLVSFYNNEISEKSEIFDDQFSVERPDGSNFTLKIRSTKLEDSAMYFCASSVLGPQETQYFGPGTRLLVL.

The rearrangement links TRBV7-2 to TRBJ2-1; the match to TRBD2 covers 14 bases. Germline values: CDR1 SGHTA, CDR2 FQGNSA. This CDR3 is built from 17 residues. V shed 6 bases, J shed 5 bases, and the junction held 9 bases outside the gene matches. CDR3 loop: CASRDRLAGGFNNEQFF. DNA for the CDR3: TGTGCCAGCAGGGACCGACTAGCGGGAGGGTTCAACAATGAGCAGTTCTTC.

J is TRBJ1-6 and V is TRBV3-1 (or the pseudogene TRBV3-2); D unclear. The V and J ends lost 3 bases and 4 bases respectively, with 19 bases between them. Germline V gene lookup returns CDR1 LGHDT and CDR2 YNNKEL (reference sequence). The CDR3 is 18 amino acids. Here the CDR3 reads CASSHLRVPGRYNSPLHF. The CDR3 bases are TGTGCCAGCAGCCATTTGAGGGTTCCCGGACGGTATAATTCACCCCTCCACTTT.

J is TRBJ2-7 and V is TRBV4-1, with a possible D match to TRBD1 (6 bases). Germline V gene lookup returns CDR1 MGHRA and CDR2 YSYEKL. CDR3 length equals 15 residues. Between the trimmed V and J ends, which lost 1 base and 0 bases, there was a span of 10 bases. The CDR3 loop reads CASSQVLGASYEQYF. In nucleotides, the CDR3 is TGCGCCAGCAGCCAAGTGTTGGGGGCCTCCTACGAGCAGTACTTC.

V and J are TRBV19 and TRBJ1-6; TRBD1 is a possible D gene (5 bases). V was shortened by 4 bases and J by 8 bases, with 15 bases between the two germline ends. Germline V gene sequence: CDR1 LNHDA, CDR2 SQIVND (reference sequence). The CDR3 loop spans 15 amino acids. The CDR3 region has the DNA TGTGCCAGTAGTAATCGTCCAGGGTGGGATTCACCCCTCCACTTT. Residues: CASSNRPGWDSPLHF.

V usage is TRBV7-2 and J usage is TRBJ2-4; 7 bases match TRBD1. Germline values: CDR1 SGHTA, CDR2 FQGNSA. There are 17 residues in the CDR3. V shed 2 bases, J shed 1 base, and the junction held 8 bases outside the gene matches. The CDR3 DNA is TGTGCCAGCAGCTTAAATGCAGGGGGAAGGGCCAAAAACATTCAGTACTTC. This encodes CASSLNAGGRAKNIQYF. Full variable domain (outside the CDR3, taken from reference TRBV7-2 and TRBJ2-4): GAGVSQSPSNKVTEKGKDVELRCDPISGHTALYWYRQSLGQGLEFLIYFQGNSAPDKSGLPSDRFSAERTGGSVSTLTIQRTQQEDSAVYLCASSLNAGGRAKNIQYFGAGTRLSVL.

This sequence joins TRBV28 and TRBJ2-5; no clear D gene. The CDR3 consists of 12 residues. Trimming pared 6 bases from V and 5 bases from J, leaving 10 bases between. The germline V gene encodes CDR1 MDHEN and CDR2 SYDVKM. CDR3 protein: CASSFRWETQYF. The CDR3 DNA follows: TGTGCCAGCAGCTTCAGATGGGAGACCCAGTACTTC.

This clone has only one observation. The J gene is TRBJ2-7, the V gene TRBV19, with 14 bases that match TRBD2. CDR3 length: 15 amino acids. CDR1 is LNHDA, CDR2 SQIVND, per germline (reference sequence). V was clipped by 7 bases and J by 5 bases; unmatched bases: 7. The DNA for the CDR3 is TGTGCCAGTAAAAGACTAGCGGGAGGGAGGAACGAGCAGTACTTC. It codes for CASKRLAGGRNEQYF.

This chain uses TRBV27 with TRBJ2-7, with a possible D match to TRBD2 (6 bases). Germline-derived CDR1 and CDR2 are MNHEY and SMNVEV (reference sequence). V shed 3 bases and J shed 2 bases, with 8 bases lying between them. The CDR3 has 13 residues. CDR3 sequence: CASSFSGPYEQYF. The CDR3 nucleotides read TGTGCCAGCAGTTTTAGCGGCCCCTACGAGCAGTACTTC.

The chain recombines TRBV9 with TRBJ2-2; 7 positions agree with TRBD2. The germline V gene has CDR1 SGDLS and CDR2 YYNGEE. J was trimmed by 4 bases and V by 0 bases; bases with no gene match: 3. The CDR3 is made up of 15 amino acids. The CDR3, as DNA: TGTGCCAGCAGCGTAGCTGGGAGGGTCACCGGGGAGCTGTTTTTT. It encodes CASSVAGRVTGELFF.

The rearrangement joins TRBV19 to TRBJ2-7; weak D call: TRBD1 (6 bases). The CDR3 loop spans 16 amino acids. Germline lookup yields CDR1 LNHDA and CDR2 SQIVND (reference sequence). With 3 bases removed from V and 1 base from J, the gap between germline ends came to 16 bases. The DNA of the CDR3 is TGTGCCAGTAGTATCACTAAGGGCCAGGGGTCCTACGAGCAGTACTTC. Translated, it gives CASSITKGQGSYEQYF. Full variable domain (remainder filled in from reference TRBV19 and TRBJ2-7): DGGITQSPKYLFRKEGQNVTLSCEQNLNHDAMYWYRQDPGQGLRLIYYSQIVNDFQKGDIAEGYSVSREKKESFPLTVTSAQKNPTAFYLCASSITKGQGSYEQYFGPGTRLTVT.

The gene calls are TRBV27 and TRBJ1-1; TRBD1 aligns across 9 bases. The junction had 7 bases not matched to a gene; V was cut back by 0 bases and J by 5 bases. Germline CDR1 reads MNHEY; CDR2 reads SMNVEV (reference sequence). This CDR3 contains 16 residues. CDR3 in amino acids: CASSLSYRGRGTEAFF. Here the CDR3 DNA reads TGTGCCAGCAGTTTATCTTACAGGGGGCGCGGGACTGAAGCTTTCTTT.

As to this clone: One junction end disagrees with the germline gene, perhaps due to a read error. This chain joins TRBV7-9 and TRBJ2-7; D gene ambiguous. There are 14 residues in the CDR3. CDR1 SEHNR and CDR2 FQNEAQ come from the germline V gene (reference sequence). The CDR3 DNA is TGTGCCAGCATCTTAGGCGTTCTCTCCTACGAGCAGTACTTC. Translated, it gives CASILGVLSYEQYF.

This clone has only a few counts. The chain carries TRBV19 and TRBJ1-2; 9 bases line up with TRBD1. V gave up 5 bases and J gave up 6 bases; unmatched junction bases: 7. The CDR3 length is 14 residues. Germline V gene lookup returns CDR1 LNHDA and CDR2 SQIVND (reference sequence). CDR3 DNA: TGTGCCAGTAGTTCTACAGGGGGCCTGGATGGCTACACCTTC. Encoded protein: CASSSTGGLDGYTF.

This chain joins TRBV28 and TRBJ2-1; D might be TRBD1 (6 bases). The germline V gene has CDR1 MDHEN and CDR2 SYDVKM. The V and J ends lost 5 bases and 4 bases respectively, with 21 bases between them. This CDR3 contains 17 residues. CDR3 nucleotide sequence: TGTGCCAGCAGTCCCAACGGGGTGGGGGCTCTTTACAATGAGCAGTTCTTC. This encodes CASSPNGVGALYNEQFF.

The chain recombines TRBV19 with TRBJ1-1; 9 bases map to TRBD1. This CDR3 contains 15 residues. V was clipped by 5 bases and J by 6 bases; unmatched bases: 10. In germline, CDR1 is LNHDA, CDR2 SQIVND (reference sequence). The CDR3, as DNA: TGTGCCAGTAGTCTTGGACAGGGGCAGAGGGCTGAAGCTTTCTTT. Residues: CASSLGQGQRAEAFF.

This clone was observed a few times. The V gene is TRBV20-1, the J gene TRBJ2-4; tentatively, D is TRBD1 (5 bases). The CDR3 is 16 amino acids. Germline CDR1 reads DFQATT; CDR2 reads SNEGSKA (reference sequence). V was pared by 3 bases and J by 2 bases, with 17 bases between. CDR3 DNA: TGCAGTGCTAGTGGGGCTGACCCGTTACCCAAAAACATTCAGTACTTC. This gives the protein CSASGADPLPKNIQYF.

The J gene is TRBJ2-7, the V gene TRBV5-1, with TRBD1 matching 10 bases. The germline CDR1 and CDR2 sequences are SGHRS and YFSETQ. Trimming cost V 0 bases and J 6 bases; bases outside gene matches: 6. The CDR3 is 15 amino acids. CDR3 residues: CASSLDGTGASEQYF. CDR3 in DNA: TGCGCCAGCAGCTTGGACGGGACAGGGGCGTCCGAGCAGTACTTC.

The chain recombines TRBV29-1 with TRBJ1-1; no firm D call. CDR1 and CDR2 (germline): SQVTM, ANQGSEA. This CDR3 has 14 residues. V dropped 6 bases and J dropped 2 bases, with 16 bases sitting between them. The CDR3 is CSVGYGLFNTEAFF. The CDR3 region has the DNA TGCAGCGTGGGCTATGGACTGTTCAACACTGAAGCTTTCTTT.

The rearrangement joins TRBV3-1 (or the pseudogene TRBV3-2) to TRBJ1-1; D gene uncertain. The V and J ends lost 4 bases and 11 bases respectively, with 17 bases between them. The germline V gene encodes CDR1 LGHDT and CDR2 YNNKEL (reference sequence). The CDR3 totals 13 residues. The CDR3 nucleotides are TGTGCCAGCAGCCCCCGTAGGGAGGGTAGGGCTTTCTTT. It yields the protein CASSPRREGRAFF.